A selection of T cell receptor beta chains follows, all from one sample in a study of blood T cell repertoires in COVID-19. Repertoires were generated with immunoSEQ multiplex PCR, while TCRdb's copy carries only in-frame clones and drops some. The sample records over 300,000 clones, around 88% being singletons. Material for sequencing was peripheral blood. The receptors were gathered from a woman aged 45-65 years with acute or convalescent COVID-19. Both conserved end residues are part of each CDR3. D genes are given only for firm matches. Only part of the rows carry a size: once, few, many, or a class if the clone is expanded.

TRBJ2-1 | TRBV28 | NA | NA | CAIVADRSYNEQFF | TGTGCCATAGTAGCGGATCGCTCCTACAATGAGCAGTTCTTC
TRBJ2-1 | TRBV6-5 | TRBD2 | NA | CASSYSKREGPNEQFF | TGTGCCAGCAGTTACTCGAAGCGGGAGGGCCCCAATGAGCAGTTCTTC
TRBJ2-5 | TRBV4-2 | TRBD2 | once | CASSLRVAGVGKTQYF | TGTGCCAGCAGCTTACGGGTAGCGGGAGTAGGGAAGACCCAGTACTTC
TRBJ1-1 | TRBV7-9 | NA | NA | CASSLSQKAFF | TGTGCCAGCAGCTTATCCCAAAAAGCTTTCTTT
TRBJ2-7 | TRBV24-1 | TRBD2 | NA | CAPPPRDYNYEQYF | TGTGCCCCCCCACCCCGGGACTACAACTACGAGCAGTACTTC
TRBJ2-1 | TRBV14 | TRBD2 | NA | CASSQGLAGLGNEQFF | TGTGCCAGCAGCCAAGGACTAGCGGGACTGGGCAATGAGCAGTTCTTC
TRBJ1-2 | TRBV19 | NA | once | CASSIERQIYGYTF | TGTGCCAGTAGTATCGAGCGTCAAATCTATGGCTACACCTTC
TRBJ2-2 | TRBV5-4 | TRBD2 | NA | CASSGTSGRALAGELFF | TGTGCCAGCAGTGGGACTAGCGGGAGGGCCTTGGCCGGGGAGCTGTTTTTT
TRBJ2-2 | TRBV5-1 | NA | NA | CARHGLHVAGELFF | TGCGCCAGGCACGGACTCCATGTCGCCGGGGAGCTGTTTTTT
TRBJ2-4 | TRBV2 | TRBD1 | NA | CASSAGTGKNIQYF | TGTGCCAGCAGCGCCGGGACAGGAAAAAACATTCAGTACTTC
TRBJ2-3 | TRBV7-2 | NA | NA | CASSLFRGSTDTQYF | TGTGCCAGCAGCTTATTCCGCGGGAGCACAGATACGCAGTATTTT
TRBJ1-1 | TRBV2 | NA | few | CASRFFPDTEAFF | TGTGCCAGCAGATTCTTCCCAGACACTGAAGCTTTCTTT
TRBJ2-7 | TRBV23-1 | NA | few | CASSHNHRVISYEQYF | TGCGCCAGCAGTCATAATCACAGGGTCATCTCCTACGAGCAGTACTTC
TRBJ2-7 | TRBV7-9 | NA | NA | CASSRGVVNEQYF | TGTGCCAGCAGCCGCGGGGTGGTGAACGAGCAGTACTTC
TRBJ2-7 | TRBV28 | NA | NA | CASSFRRILSYEQYF | TGTGCCAGCAGTTTCCGGAGGATTCTCTCCTACGAGCAGTACTTC
TRBJ1-1 | TRBV18 | NA | NA | CASSAPGTEAFF | TGTGCCAGCTCAGCTCCGGGCACTGAAGCTTTCTTT
TRBJ2-1 | TRBV18 | TRBD1 | NA | CASSPSGDRIYNEQFF | TGTGCCAGCTCACCATCCGGGGACAGAATCTACAATGAGCAGTTCTTC
TRBJ1-4 | TRBV2 | NA | NA | CATKRPTNEKLFF | TGTGCCACCAAGAGGCCAACTAATGAAAAACTGTTTTTT
TRBJ1-2 | TRBV5-1 | NA | NA | CASSPRDYYYGYTF | TGCGCCAGCAGCCCCAGGGACTATTACTATGGCTACACCTTC
TRBJ2-5 | TRBV13 | TRBD2 | NA | CASGYAGGLQETQYF | TGTGCCAGCGGCTATGCCGGGGGACTACAAGAGACCCAGTACTTC
TRBJ2-5 | TRBV12-2 | NA | NA | CASRLTGSRGRGETQYF | TGTGCAAGTCGCTTAACAGGGAGTCGTGGTCGCGGAGAGACCCAGTACTTC
TRBJ1-4 | TRBV18 | TRBD1 | NA | CASSTDRGYEKLFF | TGTGCCAGCTCAACGGACAGGGGGTATGAAAAACTGTTTTTT
TRBJ1-1 | TRBV24-1 | NA | NA | CATSDPNQKAFF | TGTGCCACCAGTGATCCCAACCAGAAAGCTTTCTTT
TRBJ2-3 | TRBV27 | NA | NA | CASRSFLYPNSGTDTQYF | TGTGCCAGCAGGTCCTTTCTGTACCCGAATAGCGGCACAGATACGCAGTATTTT
TRBJ1-2 | TRBV30 | NA | NA | CAWSWSSRSGYTF | TGTGCCTGGAGTTGGTCCTCGAGGAGTGGCTACACCTTC
TRBJ2-1 | TRBV7-9 | NA | NA | CASSLAPREQFF | TGTGCCAGCAGCCTAGCCCCCCGTGAGCAGTTCTTC
TRBJ1-5 | TRBV3-1/TRBV3-2 | TRBD1 | NA | CASSQAAQGAQGDQPQHF | TGTGCCAGCAGCCAAGCGGCACAGGGGGCGCAGGGGGATCAGCCCCAGCATTTT
TRBJ2-3 | TRBV11-3 | TRBD2 | NA | CASSSGLAGGTQYF | TGTGCCAGCAGCTCGGGACTAGCGGGGGGTACGCAGTATTTT
TRBJ1-3 | TRBV27 | TRBD1 | NA | CASSQDRGLTIYF | TGTGCCAGCAGCCAAGACAGGGGGCTTACCATATATTTT
TRBJ2-1 | TRBV6-2/TRBV6-3 | NA | NA | CASSLDYLSRNEQFF | TGTGCCAGCAGTCTCGATTATCTCTCGCGCAATGAGCAGTTCTTC
TRBJ1-1 | TRBV18 | TRBD1 | few | CASSPETGERGTEAFF | TGTGCCAGCTCACCAGAGACAGGGGAGAGGGGCACTGAAGCTTTCTTT
TRBJ2-4 | TRBV5-1 | NA | NA | CASSLAQGNIQYF | TGCGCCAGCAGCTTGGCCCAGGGTAACATTCAGTACTTC
TRBJ2-3 | TRBV7-2 | TRBD2 | NA | CASSPLAVSTDTQYF | TGTGCCAGCAGCCCACTAGCGGTAAGCACAGATACGCAGTATTTT